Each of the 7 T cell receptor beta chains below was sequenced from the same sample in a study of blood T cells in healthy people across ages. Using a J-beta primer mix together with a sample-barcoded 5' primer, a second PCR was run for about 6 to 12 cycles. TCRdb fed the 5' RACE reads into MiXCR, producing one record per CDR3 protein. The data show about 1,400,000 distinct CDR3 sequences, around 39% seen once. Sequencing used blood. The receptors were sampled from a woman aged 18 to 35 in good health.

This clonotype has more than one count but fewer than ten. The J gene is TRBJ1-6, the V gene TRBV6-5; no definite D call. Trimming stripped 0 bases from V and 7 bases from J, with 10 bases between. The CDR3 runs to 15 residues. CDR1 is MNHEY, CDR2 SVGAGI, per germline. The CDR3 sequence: CASSYSRQQNSPLHF. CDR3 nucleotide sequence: TGTGCCAGCAGTTACTCGAGGCAGCAGAATTCACCCCTCCACTTT.

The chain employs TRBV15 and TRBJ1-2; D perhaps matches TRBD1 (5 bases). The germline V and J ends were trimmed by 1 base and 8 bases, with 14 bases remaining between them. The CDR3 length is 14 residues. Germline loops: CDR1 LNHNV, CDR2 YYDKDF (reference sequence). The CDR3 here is CATSRGRDRGGYTF. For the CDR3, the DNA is TGTGCCACCAGCAGAGGACGGGACCGTGGAGGCTACACCTTC. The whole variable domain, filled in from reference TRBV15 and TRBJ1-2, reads DAMVIQNPRYQVTQFGKPVTLSCSQTLNHNVMYWYQQKSSQAPKLLFHYYDKDFNNEADTPDNFQSRRPNTSFCFLDIRSPGLGDTAMYLCATSRGRDRGGYTFGSGTRLTVV.

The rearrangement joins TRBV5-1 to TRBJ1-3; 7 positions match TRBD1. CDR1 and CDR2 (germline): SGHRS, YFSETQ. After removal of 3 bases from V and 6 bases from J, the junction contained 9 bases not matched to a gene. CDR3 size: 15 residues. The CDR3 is CASSSTGLLENTIYF. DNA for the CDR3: TGCGCCAGCAGCTCGACAGGGCTTCTGGAAAACACCATATATTTT. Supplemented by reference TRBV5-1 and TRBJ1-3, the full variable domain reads KAGVTQTPRYLIKTRGQQVTLSCSPISGHRSVSWYQQTPGQGLQFLFEYFSETQRNKGNFPGRFSGRQFSNSRSEMNVSTLELGDSALYLCASSSTGLLENTIYFGEGSWLTVV.

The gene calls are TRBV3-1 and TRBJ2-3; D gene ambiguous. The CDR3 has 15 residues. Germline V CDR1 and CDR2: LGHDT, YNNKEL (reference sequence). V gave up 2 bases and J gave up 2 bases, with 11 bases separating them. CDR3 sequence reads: CASSQTDAYTDTQYF. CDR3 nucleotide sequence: TGTGCCAGCAGCCAAACGGACGCCTACACAGATACGCAGTATTTT.

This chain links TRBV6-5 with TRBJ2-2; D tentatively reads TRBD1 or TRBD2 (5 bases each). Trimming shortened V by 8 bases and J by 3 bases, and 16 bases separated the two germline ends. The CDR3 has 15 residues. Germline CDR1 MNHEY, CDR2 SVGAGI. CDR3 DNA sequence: TGTGCCAGCTCGAGGGGAGAGGGACACACCGGGGAGCTGTTTTTT. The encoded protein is CASSRGEGHTGELFF.

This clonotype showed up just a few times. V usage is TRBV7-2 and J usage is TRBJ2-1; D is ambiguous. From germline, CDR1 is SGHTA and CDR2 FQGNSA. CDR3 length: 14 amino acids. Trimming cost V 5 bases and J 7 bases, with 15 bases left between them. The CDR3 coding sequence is TGTGCCAGCAGCCCCCGGCCCTGGGGAAATGAGCAGTTCTTC. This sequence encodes CASSPRPWGNEQFF.

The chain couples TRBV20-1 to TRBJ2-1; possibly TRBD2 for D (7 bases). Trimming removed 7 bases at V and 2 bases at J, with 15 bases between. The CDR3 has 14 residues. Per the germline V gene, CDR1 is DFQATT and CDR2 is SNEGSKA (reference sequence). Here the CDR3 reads CSVGEGGPYNEQFF. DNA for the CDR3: TGCAGTGTGGGTGAGGGGGGGCCCTACAATGAGCAGTTCTTC.